The rows below give T cell receptor beta chains drawn from one sample of a study of blood T cell repertoires in COVID-19. Data came from immunoSEQ multiplex PCR; TCRdb stores just in-frame clones and leaves some out. The data contain about 180,000 clones, around 86% of them singletons. The sequenced sample was peripheral blood. These receptors originate from a woman in her 70s with COVID-19, enrolled during active disease. Each CDR3 is given with its conserved first and last residue.

V	J	CDR3
TRBV18	TRBJ1-5	CASSLNTGGNNQPQHF
TRBV5-1	TRBJ1-5	CASSLGGTGSNQPQHF
TRBV6-1	TRBJ1-1	CASSGGSGVGNTEAFF
TRBV19	TRBJ2-7	CASSANRAVNEQYF
TRBV7-2	TRBJ1-4	CASSLVGGNNEKLFF
TRBV11-3	TRBJ2-2	CASSLTGYTGELFF
TRBV5-1	TRBJ2-5	CASSLAITVQETQYF
TRBV2	TRBJ1-1	CASRRQLNTEAFF
TRBV7-9	TRBJ2-5	CASSLGLAIETQYF
TRBV4-2	TRBJ1-5	CASSQGEEPQHF
TRBV7-8	TRBJ2-2	CASSPGQQVYTGELFF
TRBV7-9	TRBJ2-3	CASSFRLAASTDTQYF
TRBV27	TRBJ2-1	CASSWRDFRYNEQFF
TRBV19	TRBJ2-1	CASSINPYNEQFF
TRBV19	TRBJ2-3	CASSSLRGLGVDTQYF
TRBV9	TRBJ2-7	CASSVEGTSGNEQYF
TRBV5-1	TRBJ1-1	CASSPLGPPQEAFF